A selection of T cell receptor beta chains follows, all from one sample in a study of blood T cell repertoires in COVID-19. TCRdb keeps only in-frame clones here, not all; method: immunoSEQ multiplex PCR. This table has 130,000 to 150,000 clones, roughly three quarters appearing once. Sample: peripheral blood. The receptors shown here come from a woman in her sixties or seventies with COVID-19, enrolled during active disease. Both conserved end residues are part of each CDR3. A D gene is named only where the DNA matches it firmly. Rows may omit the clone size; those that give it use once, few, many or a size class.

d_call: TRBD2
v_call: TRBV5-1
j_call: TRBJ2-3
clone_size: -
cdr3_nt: TGCGCCAGCAGCTTGGCCAGGAGCGGGGGGGCAGATACGCAGTATTTT
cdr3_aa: CASSLARSGGADTQYF

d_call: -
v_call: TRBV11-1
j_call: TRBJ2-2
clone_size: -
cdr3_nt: TGTGCCAGCAGCTTAGACCGCGGGAACACCGGGGAGCTGTTTTTT
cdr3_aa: CASSLDRGNTGELFF

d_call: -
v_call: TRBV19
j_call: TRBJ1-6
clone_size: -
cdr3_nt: TGTGCCAGTAGTCTGGGGGCGGCGAATTCACCCCTCCACTTT
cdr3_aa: CASSLGAANSPLHF

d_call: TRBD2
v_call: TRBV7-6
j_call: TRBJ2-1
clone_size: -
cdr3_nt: TGTGCCAGCAGCTCAAACGTAGCTAGCGGGTACAATGAGCAGTTCTTC
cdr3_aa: CASSSNVASGYNEQFF

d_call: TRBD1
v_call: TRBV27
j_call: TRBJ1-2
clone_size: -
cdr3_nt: TGTGCCAGCAGTTTGGACAGGGGGCGGAACTATGGCTACACCTTC
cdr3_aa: CASSLDRGRNYGYTF

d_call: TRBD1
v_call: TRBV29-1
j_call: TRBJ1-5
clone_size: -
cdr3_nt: TGCAGCGCCCAAATCGGGACAGCTAATCAGCCCCAGCATTTT
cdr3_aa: CSAQIGTANQPQHF

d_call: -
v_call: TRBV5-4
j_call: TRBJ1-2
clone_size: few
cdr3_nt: TGTGCCAGCAGCTTGCGGCAGGGCTATTCTAACTATGGCTACACCTTC
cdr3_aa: CASSLRQGYSNYGYTF

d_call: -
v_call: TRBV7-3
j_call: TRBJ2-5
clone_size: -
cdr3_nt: TGTGCCAGCAGCTTAGGGCCGTTGGAGACCCAGTACTTC
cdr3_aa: CASSLGPLETQYF

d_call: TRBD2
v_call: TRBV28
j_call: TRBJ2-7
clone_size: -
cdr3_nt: TGTGCCACCCAGCGGGGTTCCTACGAGCAGTACTTC
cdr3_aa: CATQRGSYEQYF

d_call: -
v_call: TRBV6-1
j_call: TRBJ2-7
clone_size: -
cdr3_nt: TGTGCCAGCAGTGAAGAGAGGGTCCCCTACGAGCAGTACTTC
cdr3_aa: CASSEERVPYEQYF

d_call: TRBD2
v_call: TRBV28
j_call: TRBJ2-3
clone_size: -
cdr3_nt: TGTGCCAGCATTGGCGGGGGGGCCTCCTCAGATACGCAGTATTTT
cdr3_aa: CASIGGGASSDTQYF

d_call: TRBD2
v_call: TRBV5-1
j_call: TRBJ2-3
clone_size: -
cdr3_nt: TGCGCCAGCACGCGACTAGCGGAAAGGGGGACAGATACGCAGTATTTT
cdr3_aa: CASTRLAERGTDTQYF

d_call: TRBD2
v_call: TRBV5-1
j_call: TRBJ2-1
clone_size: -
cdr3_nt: TGCGCCAGCAGCCCCCGACTAGCGGGGGGCTCCTACAATGAGCAGTTCTTC
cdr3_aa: CASSPRLAGGSYNEQFF

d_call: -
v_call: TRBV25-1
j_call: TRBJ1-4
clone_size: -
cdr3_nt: TGTGCCAGCAGCCCCCCAAAGGGGGGGCCGAATGAAAAACTGTTTTTT
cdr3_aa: CASSPPKGGPNEKLFF

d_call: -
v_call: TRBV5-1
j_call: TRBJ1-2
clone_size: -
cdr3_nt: TGCGCCAGCAGCTTGTCAGACAGGAATGGCTACACCTTC
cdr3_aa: CASSLSDRNGYTF

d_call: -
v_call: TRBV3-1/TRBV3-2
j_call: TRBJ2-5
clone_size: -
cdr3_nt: TGTGCCAGCAGCCAGACAGGTAACGCCAGGCGGACCCAGTACTTC
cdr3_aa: CASSQTGNARRTQYF

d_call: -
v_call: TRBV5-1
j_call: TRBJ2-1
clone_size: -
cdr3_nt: TGCGCCAGCAGCTCGGGGAGTTACAATGAGCAGTTCTTC
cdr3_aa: CASSSGSYNEQFF

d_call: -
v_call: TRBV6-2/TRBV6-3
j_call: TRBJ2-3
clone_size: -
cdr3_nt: TGTGCCAGCAGTCACAACACGGATACGCAGTATTTT
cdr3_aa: CASSHNTDTQYF

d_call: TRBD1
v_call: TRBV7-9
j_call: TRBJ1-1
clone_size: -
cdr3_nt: TGTGCCAGCAGCTTAGCCCCAGGGGGTGACACTGAAGCTTTCTTT
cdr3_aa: CASSLAPGGDTEAFF

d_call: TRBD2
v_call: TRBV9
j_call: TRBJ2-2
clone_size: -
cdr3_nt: TGTGCCAGCAGCGTCCGACTAGCCTCGAACACCGGGGAGCTGTTTTTT
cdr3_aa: CASSVRLASNTGELFF

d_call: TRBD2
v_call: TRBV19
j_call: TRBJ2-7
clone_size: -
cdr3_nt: TGTGCCAGTAGCGACCCCGGGACTAGCGGGGTCGGGGAGCAGTACTTC
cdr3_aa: CASSDPGTSGVGEQYF

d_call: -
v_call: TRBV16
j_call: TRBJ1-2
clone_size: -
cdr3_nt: TGTGCCAGCAGCCAATCGGGGAATCTCGCGGGGTTTGTGGCCTTC
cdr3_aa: CASSQSGNLAGFVAF

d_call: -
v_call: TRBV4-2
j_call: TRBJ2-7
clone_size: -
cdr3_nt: TGTGCCAGCAGCCGTCATCCGGAGGTCAGCCACGAGCAGTACTTC
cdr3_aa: CASSRHPEVSHEQYF

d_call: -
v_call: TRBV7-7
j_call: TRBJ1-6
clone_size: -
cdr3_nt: TGTGCCAGCAGCTCATCCCGGGATTCACCCCTCCACTTT
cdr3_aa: CASSSSRDSPLHF

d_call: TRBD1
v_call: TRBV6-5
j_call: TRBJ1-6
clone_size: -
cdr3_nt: TGTGCCAGCAGTACGGACAGGGTTTCACCCCTCCACTTT
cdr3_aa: CASSTDRVSPLHF

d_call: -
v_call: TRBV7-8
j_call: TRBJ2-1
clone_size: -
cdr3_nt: TGTGCCAGCAGCTTAGATGGGAGCTCCTACAATGAGCAGTTCTTC
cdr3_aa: CASSLDGSSYNEQFF

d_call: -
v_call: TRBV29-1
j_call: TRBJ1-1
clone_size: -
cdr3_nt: TGCAGCGTTGAACGGACTGAAGCTTTCTTT
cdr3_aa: CSVERTEAFF

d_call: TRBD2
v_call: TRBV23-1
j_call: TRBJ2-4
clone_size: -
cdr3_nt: TGCGCCAGCAGTCAATCAGAGCAAGCGGGACCCAAAAACATTCAGTACTTC
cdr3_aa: CASSQSEQAGPKNIQYF

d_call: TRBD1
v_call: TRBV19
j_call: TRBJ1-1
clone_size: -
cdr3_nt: TGTGCCAGTAATCGACAGGGTAAACTCGAAGCTTTCTTT
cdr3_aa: CASNRQGKLEAFF

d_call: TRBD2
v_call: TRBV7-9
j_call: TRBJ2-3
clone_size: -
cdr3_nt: TGTGCCAGCAGCTTAGCGCTGAGCGGGGGGGCAGTTACGCAGTATTTT
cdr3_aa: CASSLALSGGAVTQYF

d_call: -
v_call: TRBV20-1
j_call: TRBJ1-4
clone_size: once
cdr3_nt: TGCAGTGTGAGAGCGGAAAAACTGTTTTTT
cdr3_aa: CSVRAEKLFF

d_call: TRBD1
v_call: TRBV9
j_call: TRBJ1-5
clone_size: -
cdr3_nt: TGTGCCAGCAGCGTAGAGGGACAGGGTGATCAGCCCCAGCATTTT
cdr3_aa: CASSVEGQGDQPQHF

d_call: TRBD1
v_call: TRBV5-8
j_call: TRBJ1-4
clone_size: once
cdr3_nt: TGTGCCAGCAGCTTGGCCGGGACAGGGAGAGTTCGGGAAAAACTGTTTTTT
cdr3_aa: CASSLAGTGRVREKLFF

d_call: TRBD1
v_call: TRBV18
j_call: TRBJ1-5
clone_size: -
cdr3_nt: TGTGCCAGCTCGGGAACAGGGGGCAATCAGCCCCAGCATTTT
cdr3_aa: CASSGTGGNQPQHF

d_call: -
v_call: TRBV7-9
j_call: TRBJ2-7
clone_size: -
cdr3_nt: TGTGCCAGCAGTTCTGACAGCGAACCCTACGAGCAGTACTTC
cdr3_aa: CASSSDSEPYEQYF

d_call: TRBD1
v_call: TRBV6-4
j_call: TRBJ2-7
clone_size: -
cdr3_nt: TGTGCCAGCAGTGACTTACCCGGGACAGCTCTCTCCGAGCAGTACTTC
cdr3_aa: CASSDLPGTALSEQYF

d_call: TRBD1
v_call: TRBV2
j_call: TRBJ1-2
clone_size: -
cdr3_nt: TGTGCCAGCAGACTAGGACAGGGGCAGTATGGCTACACCTTC
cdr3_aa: CASRLGQGQYGYTF